This TCR beta chain emerged from a study of cytomegalovirus exposure and HLA in healthy donors. The germline V and J ends were trimmed by 3 bases and 7 bases, with 14 bases remaining between them. This CDR3 contains 15 residues. Germline V CDR1 and CDR2: SGHNT, YYREEE (reference sequence). PCR amplification relied on 60 Vbeta primers (plus 13 Jbeta primers). The data were produced by immunoSEQ multiplex PCR, yet TCRdb's version contains in-frame clones alone and is incomplete. The sample has some 120,000 clones. The V call is TRBV5-4, the J call TRBJ1-6; D is perhaps TRBD1 (6 bases). The TCR comes from a woman aged 55-75 years in good health and CMV-seronegative. The sequenced material came from PBMCs. In DNA, the CDR3 is TGTGCCAGCAGCTCAAGACAGGAAGGAAATTCACCCCTCCACTTT. Its protein product is CASSSRQEGNSPLHF.